This is a list of T cell receptor beta chains from one sample in a study of T cell responses to AZD1222 COVID-19 vaccine. Sequencing used immunoSEQ multiplex PCR; TCRdb keeps in-frame clones, though not all of them. This table has 130,000 to 150,000 clones, 88% appearing once. The starting material was peripheral blood, obtained 28 days after the second dose of the MenACWY control vaccine. These receptors were taken from an adult who received the MenACWY meningococcal vaccine as a control. CDR3s include the opening cysteine and the closing phenylalanine or tryptophan. The order of the fields is J gene, D gene, clone size, V gene, CDR3 DNA, CDR3 protein. A D gene is named only where the DNA matches it firmly. Not every row has a clone size; where given, it reads once, few, many or a size class.

TRBJ1-4	TRBD1	-	TRBV2	TGTGCCAGCATTCGACAGGGGTCTAATGAAAAACTGTTTTTT	CASIRQGSNEKLFF
TRBJ1-2	TRBD1	-	TRBV4-2	TGTGCCAGCAGCCAATTAATACCGGGACAGGGAGACTATGGCTACACCTTC	CASSQLIPGQGDYGYTF
TRBJ2-1	-	-	TRBV18	TGTGCCAGCTCACCGGGGAACTCAAGGCGCGACAATGAGCAGTTCTTC	CASSPGNSRRDNEQFF
TRBJ2-4	TRBD2	-	TRBV27	TGTGCCAGCAGTCCCCCCAGCGGGAGGGAGGAATCCGCCAAAAACATTCAGTACTTC	CASSPPSGREESAKNIQYF
TRBJ1-6	-	-	TRBV13	TGTGCCAGCAGCGTAGTACGGGGAACGAATTCACCCCTCCACTTT	CASSVVRGTNSPLHF
TRBJ1-1	-	-	TRBV5-4	TGTGCCAGCAGCTTGGATCCGGGGGCTGAAGCTTTCTTT	CASSLDPGAEAFF
TRBJ2-1	TRBD2	-	TRBV4-1	TGCGCCAGCAGCCTTACACTTAGCGGGGGGGCCGGTGATGAGCAGTTCTTC	CASSLTLSGGAGDEQFF
TRBJ2-7	TRBD1	once	TRBV9	TGTGCCAGCAGTTTACAGGGGGTACCCTACGAGCAGTACTTC	CASSLQGVPYEQYF
TRBJ1-1	TRBD1	once	TRBV18	TGTGCCAGCTCACCACGGACAGGGAACACTGAAGCTTTCTTT	CASSPRTGNTEAFF
TRBJ2-6	TRBD1	-	TRBV5-5	TGTGCCAGCAGCCCTCGGACAGGGGGAAATGGGGCCAACGTCCTGACTTTC	CASSPRTGGNGANVLTF
TRBJ1-2	-	-	TRBV28	TGTGCCAGCAGTTCCATCTCCCGACAAGAGTACTATGGCTACACCTTC	CASSSISRQEYYGYTF
TRBJ1-5	TRBD1	-	TRBV19	TGTGCCAGTACCCTGTCGGGACAGGCGTATCAGCCCCAGCATTTT	CASTLSGQAYQPQHF
TRBJ1-6	-	-	TRBV2	TGTGCCAGCAGTGAAGGAAGCCACAGCAATTCACCCCTCCACTTT	CASSEGSHSNSPLHF
TRBJ1-1	-	-	TRBV27	TGTGCCAGCAGTCCTAGGGAACGGAAAGCTTTCTTT	CASSPRERKAFF
TRBJ2-3	-	once	TRBV7-9	TGTGCCAGCAGCTTCAGTTCAGATACGCAGTATTTT	CASSFSSDTQYF
TRBJ2-6	TRBD2	-	TRBV7-8	TGTGCCAGCAGTTACTCTCCGGGGGGGCTGGGCTCTGGGGCCAACGTCCTGACTTTC	CASSYSPGGLGSGANVLTF